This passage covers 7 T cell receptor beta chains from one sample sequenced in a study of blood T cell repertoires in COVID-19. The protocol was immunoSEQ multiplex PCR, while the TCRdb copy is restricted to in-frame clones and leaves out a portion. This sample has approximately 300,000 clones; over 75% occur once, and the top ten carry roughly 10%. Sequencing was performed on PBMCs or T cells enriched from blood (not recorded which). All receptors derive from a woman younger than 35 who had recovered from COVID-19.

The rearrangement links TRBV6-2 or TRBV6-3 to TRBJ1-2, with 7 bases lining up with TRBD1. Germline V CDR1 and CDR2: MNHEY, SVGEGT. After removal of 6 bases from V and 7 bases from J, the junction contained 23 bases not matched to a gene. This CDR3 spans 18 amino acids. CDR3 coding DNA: TGTGCCAGCAGCGAGCCCGCCTTTTTTGACAGGGCTCGGGGTGGCTACACCTTC. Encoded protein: CASSEPAFFDRARGGYTF.

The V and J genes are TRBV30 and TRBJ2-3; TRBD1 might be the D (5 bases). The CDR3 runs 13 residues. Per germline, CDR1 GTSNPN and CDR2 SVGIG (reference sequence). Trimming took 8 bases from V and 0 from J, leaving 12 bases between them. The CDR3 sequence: CARNRISTDTQYF. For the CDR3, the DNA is TGTGCCCGCAACAGGATTAGCACAGATACGCAGTATTTT.

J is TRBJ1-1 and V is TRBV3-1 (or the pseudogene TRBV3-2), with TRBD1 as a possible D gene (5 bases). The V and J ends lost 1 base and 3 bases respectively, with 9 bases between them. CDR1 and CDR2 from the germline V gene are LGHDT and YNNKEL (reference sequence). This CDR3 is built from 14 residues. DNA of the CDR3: TGTGCCAGCAGCCAAGGAAGGGACTACACTGAAGCTTTCTTT. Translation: CASSQGRDYTEAFF.

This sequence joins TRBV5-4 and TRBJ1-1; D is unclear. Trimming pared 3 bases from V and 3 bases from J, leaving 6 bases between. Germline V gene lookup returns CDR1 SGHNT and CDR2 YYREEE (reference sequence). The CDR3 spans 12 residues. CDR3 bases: TGTGCCAGCAGCTCCCGGGACACTGAAGCTTTCTTT. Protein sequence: CASSSRDTEAFF.

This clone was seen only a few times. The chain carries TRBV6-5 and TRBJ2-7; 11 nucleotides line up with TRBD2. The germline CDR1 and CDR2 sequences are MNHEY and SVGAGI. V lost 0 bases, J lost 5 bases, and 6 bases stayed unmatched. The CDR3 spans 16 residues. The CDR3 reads CASSYSASGRIHEQYF. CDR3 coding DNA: TGTGCCAGCAGTTACTCCGCTAGCGGGAGGATCCACGAGCAGTACTTC.

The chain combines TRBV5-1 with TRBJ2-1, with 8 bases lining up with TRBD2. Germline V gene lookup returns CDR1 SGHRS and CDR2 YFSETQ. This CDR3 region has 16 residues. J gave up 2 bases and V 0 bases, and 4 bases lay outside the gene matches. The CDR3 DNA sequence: TGCGCCAGCAGCTTGGCGGGAGGGAGACCCTACAATGAGCAGTTCTTC. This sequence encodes CASSLAGGRPYNEQFF.

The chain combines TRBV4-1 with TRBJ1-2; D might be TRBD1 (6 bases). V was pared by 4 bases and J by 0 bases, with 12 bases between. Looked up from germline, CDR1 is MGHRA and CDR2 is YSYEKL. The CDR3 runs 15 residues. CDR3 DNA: TGCGCCAGCAGCCCGCCAGGACAGTCTAACTATGGCTACACCTTC. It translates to CASSPPGQSNYGYTF.